This T cell receptor (beta chain) appears in the sequencing data of a study of shared clonotypes between healthy human individuals. Study as a whole: Each donor's CD4 naive and CD4 memory cells filled three plates apiece, CD8 naive two, and CD8 memory one.

Regarding the study as a whole: The generation probabilities recorded for non-shared clonotypes fell below those of clonotypes shared by all four donors. A generally larger estimated richness was seen in naive subsets than in memory subsets.

Every contributor of samples was a Caucasian grown-up residing in Nashville, Tennessee. As concerns this clone: Its antigen is not identified.

The table came from immunoSEQ multiplex PCR; TCRdb's copy has only in-frame clones and leaves some out. The sample holds about 1.5 million clones, approximately 98% seen once. CDR1 and CDR2 from the germline V gene are SGHRS and YFSETQ. Between the trimmed V and J ends, which lost 4 bases and 1 base, there was a span of 16 bases. The CDR3 is 16 amino acids. The receptor was derived from a man aged 25-45 years in good health. Sequencing was done on a sample of naive CD4+ T cells sorted from blood. Specified subset: CD45RA+ positively selected. The J gene is TRBJ2-3, the V gene TRBV5-1; D might be TRBD1 (6 bases). CDR3 protein: CASSAEARGRTDTQYF. The CDR3 DNA is TGCGCCAGCAGCGCCGAAGCCAGGGGTCGCACAGATACGCAGTATTTT.